This T cell receptor beta chain derives from a study of human T cells and chemical hapten exposure. At the level of the study: Upper-back patch tests with 0.01% DPC were read at 6 days.

Remarks on this clonotype: Its antigen remains unknown.

V gave up 4 bases and J gave up 9 bases, with 10 bases separating them. Germline-derived CDR1 and CDR2 are LGHDT and YNNKEL (reference sequence). The CDR3 has 12 amino acids. Study-wide points: Expanded TCRs made up significantly more big CDR3 similarity clusters than controls did.

The time point here: pre-sensitization, week 0. Indicated treatment: therapeutic diphenylcyclopropenone sensitization with weekly scalp DPC. Suited to DPC and affected by alopecia, the donors ranged from 18 to 70 years old. TCRdb recomputed calls from the RACE reads with MiXCR, one row per CDR3 protein. Here the sample spans around 120,000 distinct CDR3 sequences, 13% being singletons. The J gene is TRBJ1-5, the V gene TRBV3-1; D is uncertain. This TCR came from a woman between 18 and 30 years old with alopecia areata. Some clones in this sample may be carry-over from other donors' samples. The sequencing here drew on whole blood, taken in connection with sensitization to the hapten diphenylcyclopropenone (DPC). CDR3 nucleotides: TGTGCCAGCAGCCGGGCGGATTCGCCCCAGCATTTT. Translating gives CASSRADSPQHF.